Each of the 9 T cell receptor beta chains below was sequenced from the same sample in a study of T cells in Graves' hyperthyroidism and ophthalmopathy. Amplification of TCR beta CDR3 regions used RNA as the template. RT-PCR in the first round (using the HTBI primer set) targeted the TCR CDR3. TCRdb re-called the multiplex PCR reads through MiXCR, storing one row per CDR3 protein. In the table there are 350,000 or so distinct CDR3 sequences, about 20% of which are singletons. Sequencing was done on a sample of blood. The receptors here all came from a woman aged 50 to 65 with Graves' hyperthyroidism.

The J gene is TRBJ2-3, the V gene TRBV19, with D possibly matching TRBD2 (5 bases). There are 15 residues in the CDR3. Germline lookup yields CDR1 LNHDA and CDR2 SQIVND (reference sequence). V lost 6 bases, J lost 1 base, and 14 bases lay in between. CDR3 nucleotide sequence: TGTGCCAGTAGATCGGCTAGCAGACGCACAGATACGCAGTATTTT. Translated: CASRSASRRTDTQYF.

The V call is TRBV5-1, the J call TRBJ2-2, with D perhaps matching TRBD2 (6 bases). CDR1 and CDR2 (germline): SGHRS, YFSETQ. Between the trimmed V and J ends, which lost 4 bases and 3 bases, there was a span of 13 bases. This CDR3 has 15 amino acids. This CDR3 is CASSPGLLHTGELFF. The CDR3 DNA follows: TGCGCCAGCAGCCCGGGACTTCTCCACACCGGGGAGCTGTTTTTT.

At least ten counts were recorded for this clonotype. This chain connects TRBV7-9 to TRBJ1-6; D gene uncertain. Trimming stripped 3 bases from V and 8 bases from J, with 8 bases between. The CDR3 has 13 residues. CDR1 is SEHNR, CDR2 FQNEAQ, per germline (reference sequence). Written as DNA, the CDR3 is TGTGCCAGCAGCTTCACTTTGGATTCACCCCTCCACTTT. Its protein is CASSFTLDSPLHF.

This clonotype showed up many times. This rearrangement joins TRBV3-1 to TRBJ1-1; TRBD1 might be the D (5 bases). The CDR3 spans 12 residues. CDR1 and CDR2 from the germline V gene are LGHDT and YNNKEL (reference sequence). V was trimmed by 1 base and J by 8 bases, leaving 8 bases between them. CDR3 DNA: TGTGCCAGCAGCCAAGGTGGGGCGGAAGCTTTCTTT. Its protein product is CASSQGGAEAFF.

In its sample, this clonotype was seen a few times. V and J are TRBV20-1 and TRBJ2-1; the D gene is possibly TRBD1 (5 bases). This CDR3 is built from 13 residues. The ends were cut back, 0 bases at V and 7 bases at J, with 10 bases in the middle. The germline CDR1 and CDR2 sequences are DFQATT and SNEGSKA (reference sequence). CDR3 nucleotide sequence: TGCAGTGCTAGAGACAGGGATAGGAATGAGCAGTTCTTC. This translates into CSARDRDRNEQFF.

This clonotype was detected ten times or more. V and J are TRBV11-2 and TRBJ1-1, with D perhaps matching TRBD1 (5 bases). Germline V CDR1 and CDR2: SGHAT, FQNNGV. Trimming took off 6 bases at V and 0 bases at J, with 11 bases between the two ends. The CDR3 runs 14 residues. CDR3 bases: TGTGCCAGCAGAGAGGGACGGATGAACACTGAAGCTTTCTTT. This encodes CASREGRMNTEAFF. Full variable domain (remainder filled in from reference TRBV11-2 and TRBJ1-1): EAGVAQSPRYKIIEKRQSVAFWCNPISGHATLYWYQQILGQGPKLLIQFQNNGVVDDSQLPKDRFSAERLKGVDSTLKIQPAKLEDSAVYLCASREGRMNTEAFFGQGTRLTVV.

In this sample, this clonotype turned up many times. This chain connects TRBV7-8 to TRBJ2-3, with TRBD2 identical over 12 bases. The ends lost 2 bases at V and 6 bases at J; junction bases unmatched: 6. Germline assignment: CDR1 SGHVS and CDR2 FQNEAQ. The CDR3 sequence is 16 residues long. This CDR3 reads CASSLRRLAGVDTQYF. Here the CDR3 DNA reads TGTGCCAGCAGCTTAAGGCGACTAGCGGGGGTGGATACGCAGTATTTT.

This clonotype was recorded once. This chain joins TRBV7-6 and TRBJ2-7, with D uncertain. The V gene lost 1 base and the J gene lost 3 bases, with 7 bases spanning the gap. In germline, CDR1 is SGHVS, CDR2 FNYEAQ. The CDR3 totals 13 residues. The CDR3 here is CASSLGKGYEQYF. The CDR3 coding sequence is TGTGCCAGCAGCTTAGGCAAGGGCTACGAGCAGTACTTC.

V is TRBV30 and J is TRBJ2-1, with D possibly matching TRBD2 (6 bases). Trimming pared 0 bases from V and 10 bases from J, leaving 10 bases between. CDR3 size: 12 residues. Germline-derived CDR1 and CDR2 are GTSNPN and SVGIG (reference sequence). The chain's CDR3 is CAWSVGGGEQFF. DNA of the CDR3: TGTGCCTGGAGTGTTGGTGGGGGGGAGCAGTTCTTC.